The 10 T cell receptor beta chains below were found in one sample sequenced in a study of molecular identifiers for immune sequencing clone quantification. One entry per CDR3 protein, called by TCRdb with MiXCR from the PCR reads. The profile shows 8,000 to 13,000 distinct CDR3 sequences, over 15% of them singletons. Input material: naive CD8+ T cells from blood, with Jurkat cell RNA spiked in. The subset: FACS-sorted CD8+CD4-CCR7+CD45RA+ naive T cells. These receptors all stem from a human donor in good health. Some libraries in this study had Jurkat cell RNA spiked in.

Regarding this clonotype: This could be a read error, since a much larger clone is one nucleotide away. The V and J genes are TRBV27 and TRBJ2-7; the match to TRBD1 covers 8 bases. This CDR3 region has 16 residues. Germline lookup yields CDR1 MNHEY and CDR2 SMNVEV (reference sequence). CDR3 protein: CASSLIPGTGAYERYF. In nucleotides, the CDR3 is TGTGCCAGCAGCCTCATTCCCGGGACAGGCGCCTACGAGCGGTACTTC.

About this clonotype itself: This may stem from a read error, because a much larger clone lies one nucleotide away. Without the conserved terminal phenylalanine or tryptophan, this CDR3 likely stems from a read error. The chain employs TRBV20-1 and TRBJ1-1; possible D gene TRBD1, 6 bases. With 6 bases removed from V and 4 bases from J, the gap between germline ends came to 18 bases. The CDR3 consists of 14 residues. Germline V lookup: CDR1 DFQATT, CDR2 SNEGSKA (reference sequence). CDR3 residues: CSALVGGDRTEAFL. DNA of the CDR3: TGCAGTGCCCTGGTGGGGGGCGACCGCACTGAAGCTTTCCTT.

This clonotype appeared many times. The CDR3: CASSPYKNTGELFF. In nucleotides, the CDR3 is TGTGCCAGCAGCCCGTACAAGAACACCGGGGAGCTGTTTTTT. This rearrangement joins TRBV7-9 to TRBJ2-2, with D unresolved. Germline-derived CDR1 and CDR2 are SEHNR and FQNEAQ (reference sequence). Between the trimmed V and J ends, which lost 5 bases and 1 base, there was a span of 8 bases. This CDR3 region has 14 residues.

This clonotype is classed as medium-sized. J is TRBJ1-1 and V is TRBV27; D is unclear. With 6 bases removed from V and 1 base from J, the gap between germline ends came to 6 bases. Germline loops: CDR1 MNHEY, CDR2 SMNVEV (reference sequence). The CDR3 consists of 12 residues. The CDR3 loop is CASRLGNTEAFF. CDR3 DNA: TGTGCCAGCAGGTTGGGGAACACTGAAGCTTTCTTT.

There are a few counts of this clonotype. CDR3 loop: CSVTPGHPKVYEDTEAFF. The CDR3 DNA sequence: TGCAGCGTGACACCGGGACACCCGAAGGTTTATGAGGACACTGAAGCTTTCTTT. V is TRBV29-1 and J is TRBJ1-1; weak D call: TRBD1 (6 bases). V was pared by 6 bases and J by 3 bases, with 29 bases between. CDR3 size: 18 residues. Looked up from germline, CDR1 is SQVTM and CDR2 is ANQGSEA. The variable domain in full, with the rest retrieved from reference TRBV29-1 and TRBJ1-1, is SAVISQKPSRDICQRGTSLTIQCQVDSQVTMMFWYRQQPGQSLTLIATANQGSEATYESGFVIDKFPISRPNLTFSTLTVSNMSPEDSSIYLCSVTPGHPKVYEDTEAFFGQGTRLTVV.

This clonotype was counted at least ten times. This rearrangement joins TRBV2 to TRBJ2-7; 7 positions match TRBD1. After removal of 5 bases from V and 7 bases from J, the junction contained 11 bases not matched to a gene. Germline values: CDR1 SNHLY, CDR2 FYNNEI. The CDR3 spans 14 residues. The CDR3 spells CASSPGTDVLEQYF. CDR3 nucleotide sequence: TGTGCCAGCAGTCCCGGGACAGACGTCTTGGAGCAGTACTTC.

This clonotype is medium-sized in the sample. The chain combines TRBV7-9 with TRBJ2-3, with 7 bases aligning to TRBD1. The V and J ends lost 6 bases and 6 bases, in that order; junction bases with no gene match: 12. This CDR3 comprises 15 residues. Germline V gives CDR1 SEHNR, CDR2 FQNEAQ (reference sequence). In DNA form, the CDR3 reads TGTGCCAGCAGGAGACAGGGATTCGGGTCGGATACGCAGTATTTT. Its translation is CASRRQGFGSDTQYF.

Only a few counts were recorded for this clonotype. A much larger clone lies a single base off, so this may be a read error. V gene TRBV27 combines with J gene TRBJ2-3; D possibly corresponds to TRBD1 (6 bases). The CDR3 loop spans 17 amino acids. Germline assignment: CDR1 MNHEY and CDR2 SMNVEV (reference sequence). CDR3 DNA sequence: TGTGTCAGCAGTTTACTTGTCGGTCAGGGGCTAACAGATACGCAGTATTTT. Protein: CVSSLLVGQGLTDTQYF.

This clonotype has a handful of counts. A read error is possible here, since a much larger clone lies one base away. The chain employs TRBV29-1 and TRBJ2-1; a weak D match, TRBD2 (5 bases). The CDR3 contains 15 residues. From germline, CDR1 is SQVTM and CDR2 ANQGSEA. The ends were cut back, 3 bases at V and 9 bases at J, with 21 bases in the middle. CDR3 bases: TGCAGCGTTGAGCCTGGACTCGTAGGTCCAGGTGAGCAGTTCTTC. Its protein is CSVEPGLVGPGEQFF.

Relative to its sample, this clonotype is medium-sized. V is TRBV5-1 and J is TRBJ2-3; TRBD2 matches at 7 bases. The germline CDR1 and CDR2 sequences are SGHRS and YFSETQ. The ends lost 2 bases at V and 4 bases at J; junction bases unmatched: 13. This CDR3 is 17 amino acids long. The CDR3 nucleotides read TGCGCCAGCAGCTTCCGACCTAGCGGCAGCTTAGCAGATACGCAGTATTTT. It yields the protein CASSFRPSGSLADTQYF.